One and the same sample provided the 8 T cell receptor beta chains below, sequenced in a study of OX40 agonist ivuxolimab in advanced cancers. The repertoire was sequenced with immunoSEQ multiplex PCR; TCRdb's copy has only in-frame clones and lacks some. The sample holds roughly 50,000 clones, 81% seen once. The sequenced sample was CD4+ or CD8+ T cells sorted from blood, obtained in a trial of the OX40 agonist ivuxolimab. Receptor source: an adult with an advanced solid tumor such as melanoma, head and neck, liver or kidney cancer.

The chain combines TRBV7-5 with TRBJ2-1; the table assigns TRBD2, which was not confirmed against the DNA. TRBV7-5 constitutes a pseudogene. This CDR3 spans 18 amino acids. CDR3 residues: CASSLEGFTGDSYNEQFF. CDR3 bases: TGTGCCAGCAGCTTAGAGGGCTTTACGGGAGACTCCTACAATGAGCAGTTCTTC.

The CDR3 DNA reads TGTGCCAGCAGCTTAGATCTCGCCTGGGGCAGATCATCCTACGAGCAGTACTTC. Translated: CASSLDLAWGRSSYEQYF. V and J are TRBV11-2 and TRBJ2-7; maybe TRBD1 (5 bases). With 0 bases removed from V and 1 base from J, the gap between germline ends came to 19 bases. CDR1 is SGHAT, CDR2 FQNNGV, per germline. The CDR3 totals 18 residues.

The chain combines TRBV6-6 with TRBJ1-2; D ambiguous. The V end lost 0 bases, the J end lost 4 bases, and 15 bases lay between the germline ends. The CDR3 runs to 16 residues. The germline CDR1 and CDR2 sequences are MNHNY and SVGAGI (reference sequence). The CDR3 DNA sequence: TGTGCCAGCAGTTACTCGTCAGCGGGCCAAACCTATGGCTACACCTTC. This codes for CASSYSSAGQTYGYTF.

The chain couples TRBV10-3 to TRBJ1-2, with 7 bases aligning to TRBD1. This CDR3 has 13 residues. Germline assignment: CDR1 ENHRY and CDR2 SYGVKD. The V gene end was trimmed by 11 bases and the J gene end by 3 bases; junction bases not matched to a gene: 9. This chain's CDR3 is CAAKQGTHYGYTF. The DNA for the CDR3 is TGTGCCGCTAAACAGGGGACCCACTATGGCTACACCTTC.

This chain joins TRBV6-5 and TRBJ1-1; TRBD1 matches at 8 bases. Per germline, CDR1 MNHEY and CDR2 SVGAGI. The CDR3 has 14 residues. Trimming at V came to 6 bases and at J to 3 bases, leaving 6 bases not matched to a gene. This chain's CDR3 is CASSLRGRDTEAFF. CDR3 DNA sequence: TGTGCCAGCAGCCTCAGGGGGCGCGACACTGAAGCTTTCTTT.

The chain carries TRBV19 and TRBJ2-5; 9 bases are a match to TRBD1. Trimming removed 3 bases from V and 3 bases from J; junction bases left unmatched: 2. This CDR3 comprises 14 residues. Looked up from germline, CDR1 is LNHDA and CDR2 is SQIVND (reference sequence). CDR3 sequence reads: CASSMGQGEETQYF. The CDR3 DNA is TGTGCCAGTAGTATGGGACAGGGAGAAGAGACCCAGTACTTC.

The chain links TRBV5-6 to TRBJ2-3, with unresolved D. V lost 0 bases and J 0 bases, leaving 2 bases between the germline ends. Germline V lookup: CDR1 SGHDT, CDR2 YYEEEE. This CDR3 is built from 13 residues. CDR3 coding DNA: TGTGCCAGCAGCTTGGCTAGCACAGATACGCAGTATTTT. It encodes CASSLASTDTQYF.

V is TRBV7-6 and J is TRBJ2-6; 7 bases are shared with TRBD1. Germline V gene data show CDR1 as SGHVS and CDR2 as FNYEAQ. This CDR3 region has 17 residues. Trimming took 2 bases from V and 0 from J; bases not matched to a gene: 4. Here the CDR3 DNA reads TGTGCCAGCAGCTTAAGATCAGGGGGCTCTGGGGCCAACGTCCTGACTTTC. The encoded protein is CASSLRSGGSGANVLTF.